Below are 28 T cell receptor beta chains sequenced from a single sample in a study of shared clonotypes between healthy human individuals. Some clones are missing from TCRdb's copy, which holds only in-frame ones; the method was immunoSEQ multiplex PCR. The table has roughly 100,000 clones, about 72% seen once. Sequenced material: memory CD8+ T cells sorted from blood. The subset is: CD45RO+ cells pooled with CCR7-negative TemRA cells. The receptors derive from a woman in her thirties in good health.

This clone was observed a handful of times. This chain links TRBV25-1 with TRBJ2-7; D remains unclear. The CDR3 spans 11 residues. V lost 1 base to trimming and J lost 6 bases, with 4 bases between them. Germline lookup yields CDR1 MGHDK and CDR2 SYGVNS. CDR3 DNA: TGTGCCAGCAGTGAATTGTTCGAGCAGTACTTC. It yields the protein CASSELFEQYF.

The gene calls are TRBV25-1 and TRBJ1-1; 7 bases match TRBD1. The V gene end was trimmed by 4 bases and the J gene end by 0 bases; junction bases not matched to a gene: 5. Germline CDR1 is MGHDK and CDR2 is SYGVNS. The CDR3 is 15 amino acids. The CDR3: CASSGDRVLNTEAFF. The CDR3 bases are TGTGCCAGCAGTGGAGACAGGGTCCTGAACACTGAAGCTTTCTTT.

This clone was counted between two and nine times. The chain combines TRBV27 with TRBJ2-7; D remains ambiguous. CDR1 MNHEY and CDR2 SMNVEV come from the germline V gene (reference sequence). This CDR3 comprises 14 residues. Trimming stripped 1 base from V and 3 bases from J, with 10 bases between. The CDR3 reads CASSLFRDDYEQYF. The CDR3 DNA is TGTGCCAGCAGTTTATTCCGTGACGACTACGAGCAGTACTTC.

The rearrangement uses TRBV11-2 and TRBJ2-3; D is possibly TRBD2 (5 bases). The CDR3 has 15 residues. Trimming removed 5 bases from V and 2 bases from J, with 14 bases in between. Germline CDR1 is SGHAT and CDR2 is FQNNGV. The CDR3 protein is CASSPTTGDTDTQYF. CDR3 nucleotides: TGTGCCAGCAGCCCTACTACCGGGGACACAGATACGCAGTATTTT.

V and J are TRBV27 and TRBJ2-7; no firm D call. This CDR3 contains 16 residues. Germline loops: CDR1 MNHEY, CDR2 SMNVEV (reference sequence). Deletions cut 5 bases from V and 4 bases from J, with 21 bases between. CDR3 sequence: CASSVLSGRLWYEQYF. The CDR3 nucleotides are TGTGCCAGCAGTGTACTTTCGGGCCGCCTATGGTACGAGCAGTACTTC.

In regard to this clone: The junction departs from germline at one end; a sequencing error may be responsible. This chain connects TRBV6-1 to TRBJ1-1; a weak D match, TRBD1 (6 bases). Germline V lookup: CDR1 MNHNS, CDR2 SASEGT. The CDR3 has 11 amino acids. The CDR3 spells CASSDLARGLF. The CDR3 DNA reads TGTGCCAGCAGTGATCTAGCCAGGGGACTGTTT.

The genes are TRBV28 and TRBJ2-2; 10 nucleotides match TRBD2. The CDR3 is made up of 14 amino acids. Germline-derived CDR1 and CDR2 are MDHEN and SYDVKM. Losses at the gene ends were 5 bases for V and 5 bases for J; bases not matched to a gene: 2. CDR3 region: CASSGLAVTGELFF. Written as DNA, the CDR3 is TGTGCCAGCAGTGGACTAGCGGTTACCGGGGAGCTGTTTTTT.

This clone showed up just once. This chain connects TRBV27 to TRBJ2-3, with TRBD2 matching 8 bases. Germline loops: CDR1 MNHEY, CDR2 SMNVEV (reference sequence). V lost 3 bases to trimming and J lost 4 bases; unmatched junction nucleotides: 12. CDR3 length equals 17 residues. The CDR3: CASSFLGVAGPPDTQYF. CDR3 in DNA: TGTGCCAGCAGTTTCTTGGGTGTAGCGGGACCCCCAGATACGCAGTATTTT.

This CDR3 is CASSPDGGETQYF. CDR3 sequence (DNA): TGTGCCAGCAGTCCCGATGGGGGGGAGACCCAGTACTTC. The chain links TRBV6-4 to TRBJ2-5, with D possibly matching TRBD2 (6 bases). The CDR3 totals 13 residues. CDR1 and CDR2 from the germline V gene are MRHNA and SNTAGT. V was trimmed by 5 bases and J by 5 bases, leaving 12 bases between them.

The chain carries TRBV19 and TRBJ1-5; D might be TRBD1 (6 bases). The V and J ends lost 7 bases and 0 bases respectively, with 16 bases between them. The CDR3 covers 16 residues. Germline V gene data show CDR1 as LNHDA and CDR2 as SQIVND (reference sequence). The CDR3 region is CASTYVQGYSNQPQHF. The CDR3 coding sequence is TGTGCCAGTACTTATGTCCAGGGGTATAGCAATCAGCCCCAGCATTTT.

In nucleotides, the CDR3 is TGTGCCAGCAGCTTGGGCTTAAGGTGGGGCCTGAACACTGAAGCTTTCTTT. The encoded protein is CASSLGLRWGLNTEAFF. This chain links TRBV5-4 with TRBJ1-1; tentatively, D is TRBD1 (5 bases). Per the germline V gene, CDR1 is SGHNT and CDR2 is YYREEE (reference sequence). Trimming cost V 0 bases and J 0 bases, with 15 bases left between them. CDR3 length: 17 residues.

The chain couples TRBV4-1 to TRBJ1-2; tentatively, D is TRBD1 (6 bases). The CDR3 spans 17 residues. V dropped 0 bases and J dropped 5 bases, with 19 bases sitting between them. Germline-derived CDR1 and CDR2 are MGHRA and YSYEKL. The CDR3 region is CASSQDQGSAVGYGYTF. CDR3 coding DNA: TGCGCCAGCAGCCAAGATCAGGGGTCCGCTGTGGGGTATGGCTACACCTTC.

The rearrangement joins TRBV5-4 to TRBJ2-2; TRBD2 aligns across 7 bases. Germline V CDR1 and CDR2: SGHNT, YYREEE (reference sequence). CDR3 length: 16 residues. Unmatched junction bases numbered 15, after V lost 4 bases and J lost 9 bases. CDR3 nucleotides: TGTGCCAGCAGCCCCACAAGCGGGAACGAGCCGCGGGAGCTGTTTTTT. This sequence encodes CASSPTSGNEPRELFF.

This clone has a count of ten or more. The chain links TRBV4-1 to TRBJ1-1, with 7 nucleotides matching TRBD1. Trimming cost V 4 bases and J 0 bases; bases outside gene matches: 5. Germline CDR1 and CDR2: MGHRA and YSYEKL. The CDR3 length is 15 residues. Here the CDR3 reads CASSLGQTLNTEAFF. The CDR3 DNA sequence: TGCGCCAGCAGCCTGGGACAGACTCTGAACACTGAAGCTTTCTTT.

This chain connects TRBV10-3 to TRBJ1-2; TRBD1 matches at 9 bases. The trim removed 5 bases at V and 7 bases at J, leaving 11 bases unmatched. From germline, CDR1 is ENHRY and CDR2 SYGVKD. The CDR3 extends over 15 amino acids. This chain's CDR3 is CAISRADRGRVGYTF. In nucleotides, the CDR3 is TGTGCCATCAGTAGGGCCGACAGGGGGAGAGTTGGCTACACCTTC.

This clone was found many times. The V and J genes are TRBV20-1 and TRBJ1-2; D call uncertain. This CDR3 spans 11 amino acids. The germline gives CDR1 DFQATT, CDR2 SNEGSKA (reference sequence). The V and J ends lost 8 bases and 3 bases respectively, with 10 bases between them. CDR3: CSPIVDYGYTF. Here the CDR3 DNA reads TGCAGTCCTATAGTAGACTATGGCTACACCTTC.

This clone has a count of ten or more. Other nucleotide sequences in the sample specify the same CDR3. This chain joins TRBV7-8 and TRBJ2-1; D might be TRBD1 or TRBD2, each matching 5 bases. V lost 5 bases and J lost 0, with 14 bases in between. The germline CDR1 and CDR2 sequences are SGHVS and FQNEAQ. The CDR3 consists of 16 residues. CDR3 loop: CASSPGTVSSYNEQFF. Here the CDR3 DNA reads TGTGCCAGCAGCCCTGGGACGGTGAGCTCCTACAATGAGCAGTTCTTC. Supplemented by reference TRBV7-8 and TRBJ2-1, the full variable domain reads GAGVSQSPRYKVAKRGQDVALRCDPISGHVSLFWYQQALGQGPEFLTYFQNEAQLDKSGLPSDRFFAERPEGSVSTLKIQRTQQEDSAVYLCASSPGTVSSYNEQFFGPGTRLTVL.

This clone was counted a single time. The rearrangement links TRBV2 to TRBJ1-2; 7 nucleotides align to TRBD1. V lost 3 bases to trimming and J lost 0 bases; unmatched junction nucleotides: 10. This CDR3 spans 17 amino acids. Germline V lookup: CDR1 SNHLY, CDR2 FYNNEI. The CDR3 loop reads CASSDRGGPTPNYGYTF. CDR3 DNA: TGTGCCAGCAGTGACCGAGGGGGCCCCACCCCTAACTATGGCTACACCTTC.

The rearrangement uses TRBV7-9 and TRBJ2-7; D not certain. Germline CDR1 SEHNR, CDR2 FQNEAQ (reference sequence). The V and J ends lost 5 bases and 6 bases respectively, with 11 bases between them. CDR3 length: 12 residues. For the CDR3, the DNA is TGTGCCAGCAGCATCGACGTCCCCGAGCAGTACTTC. This codes for CASSIDVPEQYF. The full variable domain, completed using reference TRBV7-9 and TRBJ2-7, is DTGVSQNPRHKITKRGQNVTFRCDPISEHNRLYWYRQTLGQGPEFLTYFQNEAQLEKSRLLSDRFSAERPKGSFSTLEIQRTEQGDSAMYLCASSIDVPEQYFGPGTRLTVT.

The chain combines TRBV2 with TRBJ2-1, with D unresolved. Trimming shortened V by 1 base and J by 4 bases, and 2 bases separated the two germline ends. This CDR3 is 12 amino acids long. Per germline, CDR1 SNHLY and CDR2 FYNNEI. DNA for the CDR3: TGTGCCAGCAGTGAAGAATACAATGAGCAGTTCTTC. Its translation: CASSEEYNEQFF.

The V call is TRBV6-6, the J call TRBJ1-2; possible D gene TRBD1, 5 bases. Trimming left V 5 bases short and J 5 bases short, with 15 bases between. The germline V gene encodes CDR1 MNHNY and CDR2 SVGAGI (reference sequence). The CDR3 is 14 residues long. CDR3 protein: CASSQGTETYGYTF. CDR3 bases: TGTGCCAGCAGTCAAGGGACGGAGACTTATGGCTACACCTTC.

The chain combines TRBV7-6 with TRBJ1-1; maybe TRBD1 (5 bases). The V gene lost 3 bases and the J gene lost 6 bases, with 23 bases spanning the gap. Germline V gives CDR1 SGHVS, CDR2 FNYEAQ. The CDR3 is 17 residues long. The DNA for the CDR3 is TGTGCCAGCAGCTTGGCACGGGACTGGGGGAGAGGGGCTGAAGCTTTCTTT. Translated: CASSLARDWGRGAEAFF.

V is TRBV5-6 and J is TRBJ2-7, with 8 bases matching TRBD2. The ends lost 4 bases at V and 7 bases at J; junction bases unmatched: 16. CDR1 and CDR2 from the germline V gene are SGHDT and YYEEEE. This CDR3 has 16 residues. This CDR3 reads CASSINGRGAFREQYF. The CDR3 DNA reads as TGTGCCAGCAGCATAAACGGGCGGGGGGCCTTTAGGGAGCAGTACTTC.

The chain uses TRBV4-1 and TRBJ2-7, with D possibly being TRBD2 (5 bases). This CDR3 contains 15 residues. Trimming cost V 1 base and J 3 bases, with 13 bases left between them. The germline V gene encodes CDR1 MGHRA and CDR2 YSYEKL. Here the CDR3 reads CASSQGTRGGYEQYF. Here the CDR3 DNA reads TGCGCCAGCAGCCAAGGGACCCGAGGAGGCTACGAGCAGTACTTC.

This clone showed up many times. The chain couples TRBV6-1 to TRBJ2-3, with TRBD2 identical over 12 bases. The V gene end was trimmed by 2 bases and the J gene end by 4 bases; junction bases not matched to a gene: 1. This CDR3 spans 15 amino acids. Germline V lookup: CDR1 MNHNS, CDR2 SASEGT. The CDR3 region is CASSELAGGPDTQYF. The CDR3 DNA is TGTGCCAGCAGTGAACTAGCGGGAGGGCCAGATACGCAGTATTTT.

Note on this clone: It differs at one base from a far larger clone, so likely a read error. The chain carries TRBV7-4 and TRBJ2-6; D perhaps matches TRBD2 (5 bases). The V and J ends lost 5 bases and 1 base respectively, with 18 bases between them. The CDR3 is 18 amino acids. The germline V gene encodes CDR1 SGHVT and CDR2 SQSDAQ. In DNA, the CDR3 is TGTGCCAGCAGCCAAAACAGTCACGGGGAATCTGGGGCCAACGTCCTGACTTTC. This codes for CASSQNSHGESGANVLTF.

The gene calls are TRBV6-1 and TRBJ2-7; D tentatively reads TRBD1 or TRBD2 (5 bases each). CDR3 length: 15 residues. Germline V gene lookup returns CDR1 MNHNS and CDR2 SASEGT. Deletions cut 1 base from V and 7 bases from J, with 17 bases between. In DNA, the CDR3 is TGTGCCAGCAGTGAAGAAGAGGGGATTCGCCGGGAGCAGTACTTC. This translates into CASSEEEGIRREQYF.

J is TRBJ1-5 and V is TRBV6-5; D is perhaps TRBD1 (5 bases). The CDR3 sequence is 15 residues long. Trimming removed 0 bases from V and 3 bases from J, with 9 bases in between. Germline loops: CDR1 MNHEY, CDR2 SVGAGI. The CDR3 bases are TGTGCCAGCAGTTACTCTGAGGGGCTCAATCAGCCCCAGCATTTT. Translated, it gives CASSYSEGLNQPQHF.